This TCR beta chain was found in a study of neurological immune-mediated disorders. Study results and caveats: Clinical features showed no association with the multiple sclerosis repertoire cluster, and MRI features showed none either.

This clonotype was counted at least ten times. Its antigen is still unknown. TCRdb re-derived calls from the 5' RACE reads in MiXCR, one entry per CDR3 protein. The sample has approximately 43,000 distinct CDR3 sequences, more than 2% seen once; the top ten hold roughly 12%. V trimming: 4 bases; J trimming: 7 bases; junction bases outside the gene matches: 9. The CDR3 covers 14 residues. Germline loops: CDR1 SGHRS, CDR2 YFSETQ. Sample: PBMCs. This rearrangement joins TRBV5-1 to TRBJ1-2, with 8 bases lining up with TRBD1. The receptor was isolated from a man aged 25-40 years with multiple sclerosis. The CDR3 sequence: CASSLDPGGSGYTF. CDR3 nucleotides: TGCGCCAGCAGCCTGGACCCAGGGGGCTCTGGCTACACCTTC. Based on the CDR3 plus reference TRBV5-1 and TRBJ1-2, the full variable domain is KAGVTQTPRYLIKTRGQQVTLSCSPISGHRSVSWYQQTPGQGLQFLFEYFSETQRNKGNFPGRFSGRQFSNSRSEMNVSTLELGDSALYLCASSLDPGGSGYTFGSGTRLTVV.